This record looks at one T cell receptor (beta chain) sequence and its context. Its antigen remains unidentified. No base-level quality is on record; no much larger clone is a single base apart. Each collaborating institution followed its own protocols to collect whole blood in K2EDTA tubes. For TCRbeta analysis, collaborator samples were shipped as frozen whole blood, as isolated PBMCs, or as DNA extracted from either sample type. TCRbeta CDR3 regions were amplified from genomic DNA using the immunoSEQ Assay, a bias-controlled multiplex PCR. The original pipeline was this. Nucleated cell counts per sample were estimated from amplification of reference gene primers within the assay. Sequence reads were collapsed and filtered to measure the absolute abundance of every unique TCRbeta CDR3 rearrangement. For each sample, productive Simpson clonality was calculated by taking the square root of Simpson's diversity index across productive rearrangements. The table comes from immuneACCESS by way of TCRdb, which keeps in-frame sequences with V and J called. Part of the clones is missing from these tables; in studies checked, under half for an unresolved V gene and the rest for unknown reasons. V, J and clone size derive from that table, while D and trimming were established from the DNA sequence. A total of 42,000 or so clones appear in this sample, around 82% of them only once. Roughly 40% of the sample rests with the top ten.

Relative to germline, V is 3 bases shorter and J is 2 bases shorter, with 14 bases between their ends. The CDR3 has 15 amino acids, counting the end cysteine and phenylalanine. The retained sequence is limited to the CDR3, 45 bases, with the frame set at the first base. CDR1 and CDR2, per the germline V gene, are SGHRS and YFSETQ. This entry comes from a study of blood T cell repertoires in COVID-19 (TCRdb year 2020). With respect to the entire study: The collaborator samples originated in the United States, Italy and Spain and spanned the acute and convalescent phases of COVID-19. Deeply sampled blood TCRbeta repertoires from subjects exposed to, actively infected with, or recovered from COVID-19 were included in the dataset. Nearly every sample came with metadata listing a de-identified subject ID, COVID-19 status, age in years and sex. The prospective study material was composed of cDNA or gDNA derived from T cells, B-cell-depleted T cells, or PBMCs. Samples came from the ongoing ImmuneRACE study (first 160 participants) plus 1,254 subjects from 6 global collaborators. Where available, HLA class I and class II types were obtained from metadata supplied by the sample provider rather than from assay-based typing. The repertoires were made available in a free public database intended to serve as a resource for research on the immune response to SARS-CoV-2.

The study at large found these results: The quantity of clinical and demographic metadata differed by source and by participant and was supplied without curation.

The sequencing input was peripheral blood. The rearrangement joined TRBV5-1 to TRBJ1-2; the D gene is possibly TRBD1, with 6 bases matching. This clonotype originated in a middle-aged man with active or convalescent COVID-19. The CDR3 protein: CASSSSGQGNYGYTF. The DNA is as follows: TGCGCCAGCAGCTCCTCCGGGCAGGGGAACTATGGCTACACCTTC.